This passage covers 17 T cell receptor beta chains from one sample sequenced in a study of tumor-infiltrating lymphocytes in primary liver carcinoma. Starting material of 500 ng total RNA yielded TCR beta cDNA via a constant-region primer. Construction of TCR beta libraries relied on three successive nested multiplex PCR rounds employing slightly modified ARM-PCR. Each of the first two PCR rounds ran 9 to 11 cycles with TRBV1-TRBV30 forward and C-beta reverse primers. TCRdb reprocessed the multiplex PCR reads with MiXCR, giving one entry per CDR3 protein. This table holds fewer than 400,000 distinct CDR3 sequences, roughly 60% found once. Germline DNA was also extracted, and blood RNA derived from unsorted whole blood. Sequenced material: peripheral blood. These receptors were collected from a woman aged 30 to 39 with primary liver carcinoma and hepatitis B virus infection.

The chain uses TRBV6-1 and TRBJ1-2; 9 bases fit TRBD1. The CDR3 is 14 residues long. The junction had 8 bases not matched to a gene; V was cut back by 11 bases and J by 1 base. Germline V gives CDR1 MNHNS, CDR2 SASEGT. CDR3 DNA: TGTGCCGACAAGAGACAGGGGGGTAACTATGGCTACACCTTC. Residues: CADKRQGGNYGYTF.

Worth noting for this clonotype: This likely comes from a read error, as the CDR3 has no conserved phenylalanine or tryptophan at its end. No DNA is shown, since the ends of the CDR3 on it are uncertain; the CDR3 is the one TCRdb lists. The chain recombines TRBV4-3 with TRBJ2-5. The germline V gene has CDR1 LGHNA and CDR2 YSLEER. Both ends counted, the CDR3 spans 14 residues. The CDR3 is CASSRDMTQETRYI.

Notes on this clonotype: A much larger clonotype is one base distant, so this may be a read error. The chain carries TRBV6-1 and TRBJ2-6; D is ambiguous. CDR3 length: 12 residues. V gave up 11 bases and J gave up 10 bases, with 15 bases separating them. Germline lookup yields CDR1 MNHNS and CDR2 SASEGT. The CDR3 reads CAGIYGQNVLTF. The CDR3 region has the DNA TGTGCCGGCATTTATGGGCAGAACGTCCTGACTTTC.

With regard to this clonotype: The junction shows a germline mismatch at one end, possibly a read error. The chain joins TRBV11-1 to TRBJ2-6; D may be TRBD1 (5 bases). The germline CDR1 and CDR2 sequences are SGHAT and FQDESV (reference sequence). The CDR3 totals 15 residues. The CDR3 here is CVSSHTTSGANVLTF. In nucleotides, the CDR3 is TGTGTCAGCAGCCACACAACCTCTGGGGCCAATGTCCTGACTTTC.

The chain is built from TRBV30 and TRBJ2-7, with no clear D. Germline values: CDR1 GTSNPN, CDR2 SVGIG (reference sequence). Trimming took off 2 bases at V and 6 bases at J, with 8 bases between the two ends. The CDR3 loop spans 11 amino acids. In DNA form, the CDR3 reads TGTGCCTGGAGTCTGGAGACCGAGCAGTACTTC. This gives the protein CAWSLETEQYF.

Comment on this clonotype: One junction end disagrees with the germline gene, perhaps due to a read error. The genes are TRBV10-2 and TRBJ2-7; 10 nucleotides match TRBD2. Germline V gives CDR1 WSHSY, CDR2 SAAADI. There are 15 residues in the CDR3. Here the CDR3 reads CTSSESWTSGYEQYF. In DNA, the CDR3 is TGCACCAGCAGTGAGTCCTGGACTAGCGGCTACGAGCAGTACTTC.

Comments on this clonotype: This sequence may be a read error, since a much larger clone differs from it by one base. The V gene is TRBV12-3 or TRBV12-4, the J gene TRBJ2-6; the D gene is possibly TRBD2 (6 bases). Trimming left V 6 bases short and J 6 bases short, with 21 bases between. The CDR3 has 17 residues. CDR3 amino acids: CASSPRIGGTEANVLTF. The CDR3 nucleotides read TGTGCCAGCAGCCCCCGAATTGGGGGGACTGAGGCCAACGTCCTGACTTTC.

This clonotype was found many times. The chain couples TRBV12-3 or TRBV12-4 to TRBJ1-1, with D perhaps matching TRBD1 (5 bases). V was shortened by 3 bases and J by 6 bases, with 14 bases between the two germline ends. The CDR3 extends over 14 amino acids. The CDR3 reads CASSFGTRLAEAFF. CDR3 bases: TGTGCCAGCAGTTTCGGGACGCGTCTGGCTGAAGCTTTCTTT.

A remark on this clonotype: A much larger clone is a single base away; this may be a read error. This chain uses TRBV6-6 with TRBJ1-5; D unresolved. CDR3 length: 14 amino acids. Germline loops: CDR1 MNHNY, CDR2 SVGAGI (reference sequence). The CDR3 spells CANSYSTLNQPQHF. Written as DNA, the CDR3 is TGTGCCAACAGTTACTCGACATTAAATCAGCCCCAGCATTTT.

Note on this clonotype: Lacking the conserved final phenylalanine or tryptophan, this CDR3 likely reflects a read error. This rearrangement joins TRBV5-4 to TRBJ2-2; no reliable D call. CDR1 and CDR2 from the germline V gene are SGHNT and YYREEE (reference sequence). Trimming pared 4 bases from V and 1 base from J, leaving 8 bases between. The CDR3 has 14 residues. CDR3 DNA sequence: TGTGCCAGCAGCAAAGAAAGGAACACCGGGGAGCTGTTTCTT. As protein: CASSKERNTGELFL.

Regarding this clonotype: Without the conserved terminal phenylalanine or tryptophan, this CDR3 likely stems from a read error. This chain links TRBV25-1 with TRBJ2-5; D is perhaps TRBD2 (6 bases). The CDR3 is 14 amino acids. CDR1 MGHDK and CDR2 SYGVNS come from the germline V gene. V was trimmed by 6 bases and J by 4 bases, leaving 15 bases between them. In DNA form, the CDR3 reads TGTGCCAGCAGCGCCCGAGGGAGGAGAGAGACCCAGTACTTA. It is translated as CASSARGRRETQYL.

For this clonotype: Germline and junction disagree at one end, which may indicate a read error. The chain links TRBV12-3 or TRBV12-4 to TRBJ2-2, with D perhaps matching TRBD2 (5 bases). This CDR3 comprises 14 residues. The CDR3 sequence: CASRSHLNAGELFF. The DNA of the CDR3 is TGTGCCAGCAGGTCCCACCTGAACGCCGGGGAGCTGTTTTTC.

In the case of this clonotype: This may be a read error: a much more frequent sequence differs by one nucleotide. The chain has TRBV4-2 and TRBJ2-7, with 7 positions matching TRBD2. The CDR3 sequence is 16 residues long. The germline gives CDR1 LGHNA, CDR2 YNFKEQ. The CDR3 DNA sequence: TGTGCCAGCATCCAAGATGGACTAGACCCACCCTACGAGCAGTACTTC. Translation gives CASIQDGLDPPYEQYF.

The chain has TRBV6-5 and TRBJ2-1; D perhaps matches TRBD2 (5 bases). CDR1 and CDR2 from the germline V gene are MNHEY and SVGAGI. The ends were cut back, 7 bases at V and 10 bases at J, with 23 bases in the middle. This CDR3 is built from 15 residues. CDR3 coding DNA: TGTGCCAGCACCACGCGGCAGAGGGCCGGAAGGGAGCAGTTCTTC. It yields the protein CASTTRQRAGREQFF.

About this clonotype itself: Because it lacks the conserved phenylalanine or tryptophan at the end, this CDR3 is likely a read error. The CDR3 reads CASSLSMTGGAFY. The CDR3 bases are TGTGCCAGCAGCTTGAGTATGACAGGGGGAGCTTTCTAT. The chain employs TRBV5-5 and TRBJ1-1; 9 nucleotides align to TRBD1. Germline V gives CDR1 SGHKS, CDR2 YYEKEE (reference sequence). The CDR3 is 13 amino acids. V lost 1 base, J lost 10 bases, and 5 bases stayed unmatched.

Only a few counts were recorded for this clonotype. The V gene is TRBV12-3 or TRBV12-4, the J gene TRBJ1-6; D is possibly TRBD1 (5 bases). V gave up 8 bases and J gave up 8 bases, with 22 bases separating them. The CDR3 spans 16 residues. CDR3 sequence: CASRIDGAGRYSPLHF. The CDR3 coding sequence is TGTGCCAGCCGTATAGATGGGGCAGGGCGGTATTCACCCCTCCACTTT.

The chain employs TRBV28 and TRBJ1-2; D is unresolved. Deletions cut 2 bases from V and 4 bases from J, with 11 bases between. This CDR3 spans 14 amino acids. Germline CDR1 MDHEN, CDR2 SYDVKM. CDR3 bases: TGTGCCAGCAGTTTACCCTACTCCACCTATGGCTACACCTTC. Its translation: CASSLPYSTYGYTF.